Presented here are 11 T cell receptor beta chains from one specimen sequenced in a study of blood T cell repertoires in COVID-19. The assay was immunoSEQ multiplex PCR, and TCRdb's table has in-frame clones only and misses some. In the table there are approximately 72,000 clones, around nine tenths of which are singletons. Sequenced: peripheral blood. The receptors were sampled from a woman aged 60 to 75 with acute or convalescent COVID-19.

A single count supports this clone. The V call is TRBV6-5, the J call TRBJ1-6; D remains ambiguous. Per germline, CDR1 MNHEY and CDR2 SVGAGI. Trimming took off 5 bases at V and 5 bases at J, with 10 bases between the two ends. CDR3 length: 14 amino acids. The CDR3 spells CASSRYSDNSPLHF. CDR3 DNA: TGTGCCAGCAGTCGTTACAGTGATAATTCACCCCTCCACTTT.

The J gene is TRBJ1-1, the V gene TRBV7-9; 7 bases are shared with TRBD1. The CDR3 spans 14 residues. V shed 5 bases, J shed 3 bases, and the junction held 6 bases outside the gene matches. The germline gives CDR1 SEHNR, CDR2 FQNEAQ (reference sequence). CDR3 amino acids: CASSLQGLDTEAFF. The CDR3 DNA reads TGTGCCAGCAGCCTACAGGGGCTGGACACTGAAGCTTTCTTT. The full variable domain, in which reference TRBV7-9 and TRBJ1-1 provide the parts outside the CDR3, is DTGVSQNPRHKITKRGQNVTFRCDPISEHNRLYWYRQTLGQGPEFLTYFQNEAQLEKSRLLSDRFSAERPKGSFSTLEIQRTEQGDSAMYLCASSLQGLDTEAFFGQGTRLTVV.

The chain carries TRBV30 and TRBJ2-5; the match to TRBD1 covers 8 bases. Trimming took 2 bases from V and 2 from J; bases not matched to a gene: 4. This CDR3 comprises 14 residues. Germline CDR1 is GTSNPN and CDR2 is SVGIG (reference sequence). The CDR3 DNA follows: TGTGCCTGGAGTAAAGGGACAGGTCAAGAGACCCAGTACTTC. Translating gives CAWSKGTGQETQYF.

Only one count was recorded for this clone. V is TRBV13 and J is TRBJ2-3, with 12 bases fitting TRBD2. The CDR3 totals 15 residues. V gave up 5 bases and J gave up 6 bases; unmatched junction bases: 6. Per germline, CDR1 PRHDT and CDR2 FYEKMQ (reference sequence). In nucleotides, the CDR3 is TGTGCCAGCAGCAGCCCTAGCGGGGGGGCGGATACGCAGTATTTT. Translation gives CASSSPSGGADTQYF.

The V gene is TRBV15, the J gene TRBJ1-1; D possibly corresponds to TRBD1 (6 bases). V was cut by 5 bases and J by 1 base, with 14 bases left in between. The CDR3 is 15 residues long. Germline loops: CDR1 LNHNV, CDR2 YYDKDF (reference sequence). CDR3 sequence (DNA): TGTGCCACCAGCGCAGGAAGGGGGGGGAACACTGAAGCTTTCTTT. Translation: CATSAGRGGNTEAFF. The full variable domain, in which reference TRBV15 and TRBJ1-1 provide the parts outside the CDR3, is DAMVIQNPRYQVTQFGKPVTLSCSQTLNHNVMYWYQQKSSQAPKLLFHYYDKDFNNEADTPDNFQSRRPNTSFCFLDIRSPGLGDTAMYLCATSAGRGGNTEAFFGQGTRLTVV.

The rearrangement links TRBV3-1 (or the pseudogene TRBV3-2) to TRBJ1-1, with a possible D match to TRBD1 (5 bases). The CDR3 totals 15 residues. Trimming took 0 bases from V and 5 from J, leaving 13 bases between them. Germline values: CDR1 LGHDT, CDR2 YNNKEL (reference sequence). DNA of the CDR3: TGTGCCAGCAGCCAAGAATTCGGGGGGGGGACTGAAGCTTTCTTT. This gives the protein CASSQEFGGGTEAFF.

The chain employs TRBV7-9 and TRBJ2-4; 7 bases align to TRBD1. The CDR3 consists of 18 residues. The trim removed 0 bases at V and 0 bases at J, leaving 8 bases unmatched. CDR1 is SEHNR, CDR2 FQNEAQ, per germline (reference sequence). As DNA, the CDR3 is TGTGCCAGCAGCTTAGCACGGGACAGCTTTCTAGCCAAAAACATTCAGTACTTC. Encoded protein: CASSLARDSFLAKNIQYF.

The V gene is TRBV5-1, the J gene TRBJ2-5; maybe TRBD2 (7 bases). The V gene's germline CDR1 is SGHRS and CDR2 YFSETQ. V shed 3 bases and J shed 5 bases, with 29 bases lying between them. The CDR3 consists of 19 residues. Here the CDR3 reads CASSSGEPLGGGFRETQYF. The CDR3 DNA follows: TGCGCCAGCAGCTCGGGGGAACCTCTCGGCGGGGGCTTTAGGGAGACCCAGTACTTC.

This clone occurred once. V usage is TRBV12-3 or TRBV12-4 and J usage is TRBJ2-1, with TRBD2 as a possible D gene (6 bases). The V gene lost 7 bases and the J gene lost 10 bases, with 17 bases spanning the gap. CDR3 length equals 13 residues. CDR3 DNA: TGTGCCAGCACCGGGTCTAGCGAAGGGGAGCAGTTCTTC. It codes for CASTGSSEGEQFF.

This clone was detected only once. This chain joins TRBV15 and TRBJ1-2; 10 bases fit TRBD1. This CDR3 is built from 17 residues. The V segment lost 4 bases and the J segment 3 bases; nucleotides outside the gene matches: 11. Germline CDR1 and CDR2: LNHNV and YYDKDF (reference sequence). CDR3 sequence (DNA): TGTGCCACCAGCACCTATCTCGGACAGGGGGGGTACTATGGCTACACCTTC. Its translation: CATSTYLGQGGYYGYTF.

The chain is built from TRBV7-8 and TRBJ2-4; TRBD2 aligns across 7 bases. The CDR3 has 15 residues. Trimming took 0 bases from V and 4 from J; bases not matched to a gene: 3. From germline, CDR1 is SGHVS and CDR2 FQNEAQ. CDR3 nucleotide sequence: TGTGCCAGCAGCTTAGCATGGGGAGGGAAAAACATTCAGTACTTC. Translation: CASSLAWGGKNIQYF.